This TCR beta chain was documented in a study of liver allograft versus peripheral blood T cells. Overall study context: The authors compared T cell receptor repertoires in transplanted livers with recipients' peripheral blood repertoires.

TCRdb independently ran MiXCR on the reads; one entry per CDR3 protein. The sample shows approximately 9,000 distinct CDR3 sequences, around a sixth of them seen only once. The CDR3 runs to 16 residues. The ends lost 6 bases at V and 2 bases at J; junction bases unmatched: 12. Germline V lookup: CDR1 SGHNT, CDR2 YYREEE (reference sequence). This TCR was sampled from a human patient who had a liver transplant. Some of these T cells may belong to the graft donor. V and J are TRBV5-4 and TRBJ2-3; 7 bases line up with TRBD2. CDR3 in DNA: TGTGCCAGCACCAAGACGCGGGGAGGGGACACAGATACGCAGTATTTT. It translates to CASTKTRGGDTDTQYF. Filled out from reference TRBV5-4 and TRBJ2-3, the complete variable domain reads ETGVTQSPTHLIKTRGQQVTLRCSSQSGHNTVSWYQQALGQGPQFIFQYYREEENGRGNFPPRFSGLQFPNYSSELNVNALELDDSALYLCASTKTRGGDTDTQYFGPGTRLTVL.